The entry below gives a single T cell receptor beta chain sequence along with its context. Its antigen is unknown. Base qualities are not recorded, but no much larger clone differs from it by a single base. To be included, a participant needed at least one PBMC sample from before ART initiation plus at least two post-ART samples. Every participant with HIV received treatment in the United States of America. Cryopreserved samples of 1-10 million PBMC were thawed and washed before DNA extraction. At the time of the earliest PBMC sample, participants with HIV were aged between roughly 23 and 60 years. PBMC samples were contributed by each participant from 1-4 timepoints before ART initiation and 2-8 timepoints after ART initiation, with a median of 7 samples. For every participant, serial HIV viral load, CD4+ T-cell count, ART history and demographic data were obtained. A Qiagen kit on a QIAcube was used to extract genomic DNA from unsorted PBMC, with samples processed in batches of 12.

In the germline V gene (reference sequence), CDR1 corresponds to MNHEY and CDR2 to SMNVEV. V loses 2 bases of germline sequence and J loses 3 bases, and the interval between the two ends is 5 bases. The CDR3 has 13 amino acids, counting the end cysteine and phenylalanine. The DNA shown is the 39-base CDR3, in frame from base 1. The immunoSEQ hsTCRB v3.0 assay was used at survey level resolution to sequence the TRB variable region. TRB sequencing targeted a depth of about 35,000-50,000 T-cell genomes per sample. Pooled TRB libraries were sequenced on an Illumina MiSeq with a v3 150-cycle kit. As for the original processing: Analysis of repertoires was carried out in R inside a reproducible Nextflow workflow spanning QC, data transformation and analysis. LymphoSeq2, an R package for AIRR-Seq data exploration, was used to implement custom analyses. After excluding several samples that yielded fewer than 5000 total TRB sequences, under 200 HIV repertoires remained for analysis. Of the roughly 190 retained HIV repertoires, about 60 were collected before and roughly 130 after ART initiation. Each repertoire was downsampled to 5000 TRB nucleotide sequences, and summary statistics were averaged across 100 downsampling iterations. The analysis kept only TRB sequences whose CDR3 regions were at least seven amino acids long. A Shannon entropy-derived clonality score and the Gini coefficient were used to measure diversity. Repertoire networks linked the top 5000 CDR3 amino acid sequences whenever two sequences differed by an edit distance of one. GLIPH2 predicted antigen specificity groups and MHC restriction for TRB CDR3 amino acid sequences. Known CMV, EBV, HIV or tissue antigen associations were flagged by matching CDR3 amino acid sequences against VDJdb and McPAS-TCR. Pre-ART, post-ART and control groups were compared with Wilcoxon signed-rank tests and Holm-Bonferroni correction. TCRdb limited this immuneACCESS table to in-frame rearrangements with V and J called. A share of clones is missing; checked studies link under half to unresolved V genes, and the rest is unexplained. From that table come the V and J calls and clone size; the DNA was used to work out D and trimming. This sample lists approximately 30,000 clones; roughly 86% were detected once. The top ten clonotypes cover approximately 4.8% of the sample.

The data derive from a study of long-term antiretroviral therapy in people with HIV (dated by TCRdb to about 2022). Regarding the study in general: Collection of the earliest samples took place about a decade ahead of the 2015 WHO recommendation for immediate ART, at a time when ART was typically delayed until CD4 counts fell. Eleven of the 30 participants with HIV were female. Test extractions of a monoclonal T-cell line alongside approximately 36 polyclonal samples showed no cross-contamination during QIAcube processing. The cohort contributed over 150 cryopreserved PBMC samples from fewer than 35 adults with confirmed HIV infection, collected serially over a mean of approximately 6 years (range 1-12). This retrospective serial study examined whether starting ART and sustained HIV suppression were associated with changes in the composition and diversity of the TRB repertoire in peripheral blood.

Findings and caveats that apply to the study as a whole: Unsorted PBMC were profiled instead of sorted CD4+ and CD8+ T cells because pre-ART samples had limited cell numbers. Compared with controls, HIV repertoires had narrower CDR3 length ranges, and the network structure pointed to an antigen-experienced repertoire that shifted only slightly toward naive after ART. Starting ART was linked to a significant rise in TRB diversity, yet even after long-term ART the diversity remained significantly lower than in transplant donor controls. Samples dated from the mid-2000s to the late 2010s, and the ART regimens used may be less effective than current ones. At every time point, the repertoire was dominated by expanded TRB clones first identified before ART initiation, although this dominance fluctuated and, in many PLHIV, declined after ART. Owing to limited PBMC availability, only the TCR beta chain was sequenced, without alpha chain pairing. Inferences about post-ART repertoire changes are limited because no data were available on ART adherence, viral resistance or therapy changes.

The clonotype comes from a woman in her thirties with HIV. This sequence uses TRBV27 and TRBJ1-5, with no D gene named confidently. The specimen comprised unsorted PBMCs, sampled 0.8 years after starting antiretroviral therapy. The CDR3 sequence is CASSLTPNQPQHF. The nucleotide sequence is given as TGTGCCAGCAGTTTAACCCCCAATCAGCCCCAGCATTTT.